This TCR beta chain was identified in a study of blood T cell repertoires in COVID-19. Study-wide background: In each case, the material was cDNA or gDNA derived from T cells, B-cell-depleted T cells, or PBMCs.

Trimming at V came to 6 bases and at J to 0 bases, leaving 4 bases not matched to a gene. CDR1 is SNHLY and CDR2 is FYNNEI in the germline V gene. The CDR3 loop spans 15 amino acids. The assay was immunoSEQ multiplex PCR, and TCRdb's table has in-frame clones only and misses some. This table has about 220,000 clones, 80% to 85% appearing once. What was sequenced was peripheral blood. The chain recombines TRBV2 with TRBJ2-3, with 9 bases fitting TRBD1. The receptor was derived from a woman aged 55-70 years with acute or convalescent COVID-19. The CDR3 loop reads CASSEGQGSTDTQYF. The CDR3 coding sequence is TGTGCCAGCAGCGAGGGACAGGGAAGCACAGATACGCAGTATTTT.